This T cell receptor beta chain was observed in a study of blood T cell repertoires in COVID-19. For the study at large: COVID-19 samples from acute and convalescent phases originated in the United States, Italy and Spain.

Authors' analysis steps: Cell counts per sample came from amplifying reference gene primers. Here immunoSEQ multiplex PCR was the method, and the copy in TCRdb shows in-frame clones only, minus some. Clone size and V and J calls were adopted from that table, with D and trimming inferred from the DNA. Of hundreds of thousands of clones detected, about 90% appear once; the ten largest clones hold 0.8% to 1.3%. The germline V gene has CDR1 ENHRY and CDR2 SYGVKD. The CDR3 runs 14 residues. J lost 2 bases, V lost 7 bases, and 6 bases had no gene match. V and J are TRBV10-3 and TRBJ1-2; 8 positions agree with TRBD1. Sequences were obtained from peripheral blood. The receptor was isolated from a woman in her thirties or forties with COVID-19, enrolled during active disease. The CDR3 DNA reads TGTGCCATCAAGTTACAGGGGGGCAACTATGGCTACACCTTC. Translating gives CAIKLQGGNYGYTF.